One and the same sample provided the 17 T cell receptor beta chains below, sequenced in a study of a mutant IDH1 vaccine in newly diagnosed glioma. Here immunoSEQ multiplex PCR was the method, and the copy in TCRdb shows in-frame clones only, minus some. Seen here are roughly 120,000 clones, 85% to 90% observed once, and the top ten hold roughly 0.57%. As to time point: week 11, during vaccination. Every vaccination contained 300 ug of the mutant IDH1 20-mer peptide and was paired with topical imiquimod. Their cognate antigens are unknown. Sample: PBMCs, taken from a glioma patient whose treatment included an IDH1 peptide vaccine. The receptors shown here come from a woman aged 45-65 years with glioma.

This chain uses TRBV10-3 with TRBJ1-5; D is uncertain. The CDR3 is made up of 13 amino acids. Trimming stripped 2 bases from V and 5 bases from J, with 7 bases between. The germline CDR1 and CDR2 sequences are ENHRY and SYGVKD. As DNA, the CDR3 is TGTGCCATCAGTGAGGCGAGGGATCAGCCCCAGCATTTT. This encodes CAISEARDQPQHF.

To note about this clone: At one of its ends the junction is not consistent with the germline gene, which may arise from a read error. CDR3 sequence reads: CASSPGARGLPSHNSPLHF. The DNA for the CDR3 is TGTGCCAGCAGCCCCGGGGCCAGGGGACTCCCCTCCCATAATTCACCCCTCCACTTT. V and J are TRBV7-9 and TRBJ1-6, with D maybe TRBD1 (6 bases). CDR3 length: 19 residues. The germline V gene has CDR1 SEHNR and CDR2 FQNEAQ (reference sequence).

V and J are TRBV11-3 and TRBJ1-1; D gene unclear. Trimming took off 5 bases at V and 4 bases at J, with 14 bases between the two ends. CDR3 length: 14 amino acids. The germline V gene encodes CDR1 SGHNT and CDR2 YENEEA. CDR3 loop: CASSEAPGSTEAFF. For the CDR3, the DNA is TGTGCCAGCAGCGAAGCCCCGGGGAGCACTGAAGCTTTCTTT.

The V gene is TRBV5-6, the J gene TRBJ2-2; D is possibly TRBD2 (5 bases). Trimming removed 2 bases at V and 5 bases at J, with 10 bases between. The CDR3 extends over 14 amino acids. Per germline, CDR1 SGHDT and CDR2 YYEEEE. The CDR3: CASSFSGETGELFF. CDR3 bases: TGTGCCAGCAGCTTTTCTGGGGAGACCGGGGAGCTGTTTTTT.

The V and J genes are TRBV10-3 and TRBJ2-1; 14 bases match TRBD2. The CDR3 loop spans 15 amino acids. Germline CDR1 ENHRY, CDR2 SYGVKD. V shed 4 bases and J 7 bases; nucleotides not matched to a gene: 3. Here the CDR3 reads CAISAGLAGGNEQFF. CDR3 nucleotide sequence: TGTGCCATCAGTGCAGGACTAGCGGGAGGAAATGAGCAGTTCTTC.

The rearrangement links TRBV27 to TRBJ1-2; tentative D call: TRBD1 (6 bases). The CDR3 contains 15 residues. Germline V lookup: CDR1 MNHEY, CDR2 SMNVEV (reference sequence). Trimming removed 0 bases at V and 4 bases at J, with 12 bases between. Here the CDR3 reads CASSLSAGVVYGYTF. Written as DNA, the CDR3 is TGTGCCAGCAGTTTATCCGCAGGGGTGGTCTATGGCTACACCTTC.

The J gene is TRBJ2-7, the V gene TRBV10-1, with D uncertain. V was trimmed by 4 bases and J by 7 bases, leaving 11 bases between them. Germline CDR1 reads WNHNN; CDR2 reads SYGVQD (reference sequence). CDR3 size: 12 residues. In nucleotides, the CDR3 is TGCGCCAGCAGTGCCGCGTCTGGGGAGCAGTACTTC. Its translation is CASSAASGEQYF.

The chain combines TRBV10-3 with TRBJ2-2, with 11 bases aligning to TRBD1. The CDR3 runs to 16 residues. V trimming: 5 bases; J trimming: 5 bases; junction bases outside the gene matches: 7. The germline V gene has CDR1 ENHRY and CDR2 SYGVKD. The CDR3: CAISSGTGGGTGELFF. The CDR3 DNA sequence: TGTGCCATCAGTTCCGGGACAGGGGGAGGGACCGGGGAGCTGTTTTTT.

This chain connects TRBV15 to TRBJ2-7; 7 nucleotides line up with TRBD1. CDR1 and CDR2 (germline): LNHNV, YYDKDF (reference sequence). V gave up 2 bases and J gave up 0 bases; unmatched junction bases: 10. The CDR3 length is 17 residues. CDR3 in amino acids: CATSRQVKTGLSYEQYF. In DNA form, the CDR3 reads TGTGCCACCAGCAGACAGGTGAAGACAGGGCTCTCCTACGAGCAGTACTTC.

The chain employs TRBV11-2 and TRBJ1-3; TRBD1 aligns across 7 bases. Germline V gene lookup returns CDR1 SGHAT and CDR2 FQNNGV. V trimming: 1 base; J trimming: 4 bases; junction bases outside the gene matches: 13. The CDR3 is 18 amino acids. The CDR3 sequence is CASSLVGDSRFAGNTIYF. CDR3 sequence (DNA): TGTGCCAGCAGCTTAGTAGGGGACAGTCGTTTTGCAGGAAACACCATATATTTT.

As to this clone: This CDR3 is also generated by other DNA sequences in the sample. The rearrangement joins TRBV18 to TRBJ1-2; D uncertain. The CDR3 totals 13 residues. Germline-derived CDR1 and CDR2 are KGHSH and LQKENI. With 3 bases removed from V and 1 base from J, the gap between germline ends came to 6 bases. CDR3 sequence reads: CASSPGDNYGYTF. CDR3 sequence (DNA): TGTGCCAGCTCACCCGGGGATAACTATGGCTACACCTTC.

The chain is built from TRBV20-1 and TRBJ2-7, with unresolved D. CDR3 size: 10 residues. Trimming left V 6 bases short and J 6 bases short, with 9 bases between. Germline CDR1 is DFQATT and CDR2 is SNEGSKA (reference sequence). CDR3 nucleotide sequence: TGCAGTGCCAGCCCTTCCGAGCAGTACTTC. The encoded protein is CSASPSEQYF.

The V call is TRBV7-9, the J call TRBJ2-6; no clear D gene. The CDR3 is 16 residues long. With 2 bases removed from V and 0 bases from J, the gap between germline ends came to 8 bases. CDR1 is SEHNR and CDR2 is FQNEAQ in the germline V gene (reference sequence). The CDR3 DNA reads TGTGCCAGCAGCTTAAAAAAAAACTCTGGGGCCAACGTCCTGACTTTC. This encodes CASSLKKNSGANVLTF.

V and J are TRBV28 and TRBJ2-2; 7 nucleotides line up with TRBD1. The CDR3 has 14 amino acids. Germline V gene data show CDR1 as MDHEN and CDR2 as SYDVKM. V was pared by 6 bases and J by 6 bases, with 7 bases of the junction left unmatched. DNA of the CDR3: TGTGCCAGCAGCCTACAGGGGTCTTCCGGGGAGCTGTTTTTT. Translated: CASSLQGSSGELFF.

The rearrangement joins TRBV7-8 to TRBJ1-1, with D uncertain. CDR1 is SGHVS, CDR2 FQNEAQ, per germline. V was cut by 0 bases and J by 3 bases, with 5 bases left in between. The CDR3 is 13 residues long. The CDR3 region has the DNA TGTGCCAGCAGCTTAGCGGCGGACACTGAAGCTTTCTTT. It specifies CASSLAADTEAFF.

This chain uses TRBV10-3 with TRBJ2-1; D uncertain. CDR1 and CDR2 (germline): ENHRY, SYGVKD. The CDR3 sequence is 12 residues long. The V gene lost 4 bases and the J gene lost 5 bases, with 6 bases spanning the gap. For the CDR3, the DNA is TGTGCCATCAGTGCGGCCAACAATGAGCAGTTCTTC. Its protein is CAISAANNEQFF.

CDR3 bases: TGTGCCACCAGCGGCCACAGGGGGCGCGGCTACACCTTC. Protein sequence: CATSGHRGRGYTF. The chain couples TRBV15 to TRBJ1-2; 9 bases line up with TRBD1. CDR1 LNHNV and CDR2 YYDKDF come from the germline V gene (reference sequence). The trim removed 5 bases at V and 8 bases at J, leaving 6 bases unmatched. CDR3 length equals 13 residues.